This T cell receptor (beta chain) was sequenced for a study of shared clonotypes between healthy human individuals. This CDR3 comprises 18 residues. Terminally differentiated effector memory CD45RA+ cells were excluded from the naive CD8 cells, which were CD45RO-negative and positively selected for CCR7. Generated by immunoSEQ multiplex PCR, the TCRdb table keeps only in-frame clones and is missing some. The table includes fewer than 1 million clones, about 97% detected once. What was sequenced was naive CD8+ T cells sorted from blood. The clonotype was recovered from a man younger than 45 in good health. The chain employs TRBV21-1 and TRBJ2-1; the table names TRBD2, a call not compared with the DNA. TRBV21-1 corresponds to a pseudogene. As DNA, the CDR3 is TGTGCCAGCAGCAGTTACCGAGTATCGGTAGCGCGAAACAATGAGCAGTTCTTC. This gives the protein CASSSYRVSVARNNEQFF.